This T cell receptor beta chain was recorded in a study of blood T cell repertoires in COVID-19. The overall study: Acute and convalescent COVID-19 samples came from the United States, Italy and Spain.

CDR3 length: 12 residues. Per germline, CDR1 GTSNPN and CDR2 SVGIG (reference sequence). Unmatched junction bases numbered 0, after V lost 3 bases and J lost 1 base. It was during active infection that Seattle patients were enrolled and then longitudinally followed. Under the authors' procedure: The authors estimated nucleated cell counts from reference gene primer amplification. Using immunoSEQ multiplex PCR, the repertoire was profiled, and TCRdb retains in-frame clones only, with some absent. V and J calls and clone size are those listed in that table; D and trimming were worked out from the DNA. The sample yields 110,000 or so clones, around 85% seen once.

V and J are TRBV30 and TRBJ2-7, with 7 nucleotides matching TRBD1. Source material: peripheral blood. This receptor was identified in a woman aged 60 to 75 with COVID-19, enrolled during active disease. CDR3 protein: CAWRDRSYEQYF. CDR3 DNA: TGTGCCTGGAGGGACAGGTCCTACGAGCAGTACTTC.